This T cell receptor (beta chain) was identified during a study of cytomegalovirus exposure and HLA in healthy donors. Study-wide findings and caveats: Analysis performed later found roughly 17,000 TCR beta sequences associated with HLA alleles at 0.05 false discovery rate.

CDR1 SGHRS and CDR2 YFSETQ come from the germline V gene. The CDR3 contains 14 residues. Trimming cost V 3 bases and J 5 bases; bases outside gene matches: 5. This clone was observed a handful of times. Its antigen is undetermined. PCR was performed using 60 Vbeta and 13 Jbeta primers. Produced via immunoSEQ multiplex PCR; TCRdb's table is partial and in-frame only. The sample records fewer than 60,000 clones, about 70% being singletons. Sequenced material: PBMCs. This receptor was identified in a woman aged 45 to 65 in good health and CMV-seropositive. The chain links TRBV5-1 to TRBJ2-7, with 10 bases lining up with TRBD1. For the CDR3, the DNA is TGCGCCAGCAGCTGGACAGGGGGACCCGACGAGCAGTACTTC. Protein product: CASSWTGGPDEQYF.